The source of this T cell receptor beta chain is a study of T cell responses to AZD1222 COVID-19 vaccine. Overall study findings and caveats: There were mostly white British donors and more females than males, and clonal diversity was possibly underestimated. Spike-specific TCR breadth rose after two AZD1222 doses, and depth rose as well.

A note on this clone: The target antigen is unknown.

TCRdb's table, derived via immunoSEQ multiplex PCR, lists solely in-frame clones and lacks some. The table records tens of thousands of clones, 75% to 90% of them present only once. Second-dose timings of about 4 or about 12 weeks were pooled. The source was peripheral blood, collected 28 days after the second AZD1222 dose. This clonotype was sampled from an adult who received the AZD1222 COVID-19 vaccine.

The CDR3 sequence: CASSLGGGSGNTIYF. The CDR3 DNA sequence: TGTGCCAGCAGCTTAGGAGGAGGTAGTGGAAACACCATATATTTT. The genes are TRBV11-3 and TRBJ1-3, with D hard to call. V was trimmed by 1 base and J by 3 bases, leaving 10 bases between them. Germline V lookup: CDR1 SGHNT, CDR2 YENEEA. This CDR3 region has 15 residues.